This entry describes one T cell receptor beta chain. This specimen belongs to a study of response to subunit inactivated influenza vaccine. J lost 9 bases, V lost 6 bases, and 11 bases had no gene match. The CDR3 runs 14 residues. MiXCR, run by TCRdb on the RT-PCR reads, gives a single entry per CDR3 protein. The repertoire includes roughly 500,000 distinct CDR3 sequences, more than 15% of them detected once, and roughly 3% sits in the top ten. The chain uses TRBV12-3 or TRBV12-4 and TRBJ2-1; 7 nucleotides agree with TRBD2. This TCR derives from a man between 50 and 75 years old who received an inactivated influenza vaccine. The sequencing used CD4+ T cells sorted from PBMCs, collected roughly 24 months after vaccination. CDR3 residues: CASRAGTTPIEQFF. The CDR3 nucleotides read TGTGCCAGCAGAGCCGGGACTACCCCGATTGAGCAGTTCTTC.